These 5 T cell receptor beta chains originate from one sample sequenced in a study of blood T cell repertoires in COVID-19 (dated by TCRdb to 2020 to 2022). Preparation of the library involved the immunoSEQ multiplex PCR assay. The table was pulled from immuneACCESS by TCRdb, which kept in-frame rearrangements only. Such tables lose some clones; where checked, under half of the loss comes from unresolved V genes, and the rest has no known cause. For this sample there are around 96,000 clones; over 90% appear just once. The top ten clonotypes cover almost 4.5% of the sample. Sequencing was performed on peripheral blood. The origin of the receptors is a human donor with active COVID-19. The donor label of this sample is uncertain.

This clone has just one count. V and J are TRBV4-1 and TRBJ2-2; no definite D call. The germline V gene encodes CDR1 MGHRA and CDR2 YSYEKL. The CDR3 has 13 amino acids. Trimming pared 1 base from V and 5 bases from J, leaving 5 bases between. CDR3 sequence: CASSQGETGELFF. CDR3 bases: TGCGCCAGCAGCCAAGGAGAGACCGGGGAGCTGTTTTTT.

This clone was recorded once. The genes are TRBV28 and TRBJ2-4; D gene ambiguous. The CDR3 contains 19 residues. Trimming shortened V by 4 bases and J by 0 bases, and 22 bases separated the two germline ends. Germline loops: CDR1 MDHEN, CDR2 SYDVKM. CDR3 DNA: TGTGCCAGCAGTTATTCGGATGTACAGAGTGATTTAGCCAAAAACATTCAGTACTTC. Protein product: CASSYSDVQSDLAKNIQYF. The full variable domain, in which reference TRBV28 and TRBJ2-4 provide the parts outside the CDR3, is DVKVTQSSRYLVKRTGEKVFLECVQDMDHENMFWYRQDPGLGLRLIYFSYDVKMKEKGDIPEGYSVSREKKERFSLILESASTNQTSMYLCASSYSDVQSDLAKNIQYFGAGTRLSVL.

Turning to this clone: The same CDR3 can be traced to other DNA sequences in this sample. The J gene is TRBJ1-5, the V gene TRBV28; TRBD1 matches at 7 bases. V lost 6 bases, J lost 7 bases, and 3 bases stayed unmatched. The germline V gene encodes CDR1 MDHEN and CDR2 SYDVKM. There are 12 residues in the CDR3. The CDR3 bases are TGTGCCAGCAGCTCAGGGGGACAGCCCCAGCATTTT. Amino acid sequence: CASSSGGQPQHF.

The CDR3 spells CASSGRVSTGELFF. Here the CDR3 DNA reads TGTGCCAGCAGCGGCAGGGTGTCCACCGGGGAGCTGTTTTTT. The rearrangement joins TRBV9 to TRBJ2-2, with D possibly matching TRBD1 (5 bases). The length of the CDR3 is 14 residues. Germline lookup yields CDR1 SGDLS and CDR2 YYNGEE. The V end lost 3 bases, the J end lost 4 bases, and 10 bases lay between the germline ends.

The chain carries TRBV18 and TRBJ2-5; TRBD1 is a possible D gene (5 bases). Trimming cost V 6 bases and J 3 bases, with 17 bases left between them. The length of the CDR3 is 15 residues. Germline CDR1 reads KGHSH; CDR2 reads LQKENI. CDR3 bases: TGTGCCAGCTCGTACCTTGACAGTCGGGAAGAGACCCAGTACTTC. It encodes CASSYLDSREETQYF.